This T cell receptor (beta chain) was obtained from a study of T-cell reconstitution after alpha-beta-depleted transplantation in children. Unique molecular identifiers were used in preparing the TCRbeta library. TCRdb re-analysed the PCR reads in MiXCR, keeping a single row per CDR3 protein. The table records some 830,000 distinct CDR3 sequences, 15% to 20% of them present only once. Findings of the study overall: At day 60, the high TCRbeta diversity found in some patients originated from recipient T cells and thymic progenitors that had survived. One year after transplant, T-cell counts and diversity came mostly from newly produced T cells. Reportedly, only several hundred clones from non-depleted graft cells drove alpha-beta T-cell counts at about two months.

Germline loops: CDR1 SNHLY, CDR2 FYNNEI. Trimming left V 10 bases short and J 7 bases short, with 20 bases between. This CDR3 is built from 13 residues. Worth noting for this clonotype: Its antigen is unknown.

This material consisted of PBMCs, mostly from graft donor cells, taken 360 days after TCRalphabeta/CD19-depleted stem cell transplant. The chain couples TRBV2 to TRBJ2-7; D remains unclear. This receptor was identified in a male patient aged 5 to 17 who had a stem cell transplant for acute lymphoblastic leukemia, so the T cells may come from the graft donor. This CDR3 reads CATSETLPSEQYF. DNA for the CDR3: TGTGCCACCTCCGAGACCCTTCCGAGTGAGCAGTACTTC.